The source of this T cell receptor (beta chain) is a study of T cell changes during pregnancy in multiple sclerosis. Sequencing used immunoSEQ multiplex PCR; TCRdb keeps in-frame clones, though not all of them. This sample yields fewer than 45,000 clones, of which roughly nine tenths are seen a single time; over 0.4% belongs to the top ten. Germline V gene sequence: CDR1 GTSNPN, CDR2 SVGIG (reference sequence). The CDR3 runs 14 residues. V was pared by 0 bases and J by 6 bases, with 11 bases between. V and J are TRBV30 and TRBJ1-4; TRBD1 might be the D (5 bases). Sample: CD4+ T cells from peripheral blood mononuclear cells, taken in the third trimester of pregnancy. The TCR originated in a female donor in good health, enrolled as a control in a pregnancy study. Here the CDR3 reads CAWSVGQGDEKLFF. The CDR3 nucleotides read TGTGCCTGGAGTGTGGGGCAGGGCGATGAAAAACTGTTTTTT.